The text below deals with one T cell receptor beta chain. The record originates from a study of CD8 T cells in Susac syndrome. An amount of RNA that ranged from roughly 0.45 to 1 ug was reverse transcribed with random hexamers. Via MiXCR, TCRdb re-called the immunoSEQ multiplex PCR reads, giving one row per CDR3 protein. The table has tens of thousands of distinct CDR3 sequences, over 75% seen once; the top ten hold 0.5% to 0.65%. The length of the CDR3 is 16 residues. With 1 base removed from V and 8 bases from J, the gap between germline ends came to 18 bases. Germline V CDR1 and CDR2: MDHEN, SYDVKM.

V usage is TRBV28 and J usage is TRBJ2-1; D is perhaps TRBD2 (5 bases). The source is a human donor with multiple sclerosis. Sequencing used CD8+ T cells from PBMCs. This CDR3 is CASSLSGGLTFHEQFF. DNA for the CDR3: TGTGCCAGCAGTTTATCGGGCGGGTTGACCTTCCATGAGCAGTTCTTC.